This TCR beta chain was captured in a study of Graves' ophthalmopathy and Graves' hyperthyroidism. Study in general: Researchers obtained peripheral blood at initial diagnosis, before any treatment had begun.

This clonotype has only one observation. Its antigen remains unidentified. Study conclusions and caveats: Both an approximately 70% sensitivity and an approximately 79% specificity characterized the model's predictions of ophthalmopathy progression. Blood also carried most expanded thyroid clonotypes exceeding 0.001 frequency.

V shed 3 bases and J 3 bases; nucleotides not matched to a gene: 5. CDR3 length: 15 residues. Patients were left out if they had other autoimmune diseases, uncontrolled infections, pregnancy or lactation. Transcripts of RNA were the source for amplifying TCR beta CDR3 regions. The authors performed first-round RT-PCR with HTBI primers and then a second-round multiplex PCR. MiXCR, run by TCRdb on the multiplex PCR reads, gives a single entry per CDR3 protein. The sample contains 400,000 to 500,000 distinct CDR3 sequences, approximately 21% of which appear only once. The sample was peripheral blood. The sequence was collected from a woman between 18 and 29 years old with stable Graves' hyperthyroidism. J is TRBJ2-7 and V is TRBV12-3 or TRBV12-4, with 10 bases lining up with TRBD1. CDR3 sequence reads: CASSFGTGAFYEQYF. The CDR3 nucleotides are TGTGCCAGCAGTTTTGGGACAGGGGCTTTCTACGAGCAGTACTTC.